This is a list of T cell receptor beta chains from one sample in a study of early T cells in non-severe SARS-CoV-2 infection. TCRdb re-called the 5' RACE reads through MiXCR, storing one row per CDR3 protein. The sample lists roughly 71,000 distinct CDR3 sequences; about 12% were seen once. Material: whole blood. The receptors stem from an adult who was a healthcare worker with PCR-confirmed SARS-CoV-2 infection or an uninfected control (not recorded which). Both conserved end residues are part of each CDR3. D genes are given only for firm matches. Only part of the rows carry a size: once, few, many, or a class if the clone is expanded.

abundance: .
v_gene: TRBV7-9
j_gene: TRBJ2-5
d_gene: .
CDR3aa: CASSPLKETQYF
CDR3nt: TGTGCCAGCAGCCCTCTAAAAGAGACCCAGTACTTC

abundance: many
v_gene: TRBV12-3/TRBV12-4
j_gene: TRBJ1-2
d_gene: .
CDR3aa: CASTLTRSYGYTF
CDR3nt: TGTGCCAGCACCTTGACACGGTCCTATGGCTACACCTTC

abundance: few
v_gene: TRBV12-3/TRBV12-4
j_gene: TRBJ2-2
d_gene: .
CDR3aa: CASSLGGATGELFF
CDR3nt: TGTGCCAGCAGTTTAGGGGGGGCCACCGGGGAGCTGTTTTTT

abundance: many
v_gene: TRBV7-9
j_gene: TRBJ2-7
d_gene: TRBD1
CDR3aa: CASSLGQGADEQYF
CDR3nt: TGTGCCAGCAGCTTAGGGCAGGGGGCGGACGAGCAGTACTTC

abundance: many
v_gene: TRBV11-2
j_gene: TRBJ2-7
d_gene: .
CDR3aa: CASSLDRGRIYEQYF
CDR3nt: TGTGCCAGCAGCTTAGATCGGGGGCGCATATACGAGCAGTACTTC

abundance: .
v_gene: TRBV29-1
j_gene: TRBJ2-7
d_gene: .
CDR3aa: CSVPKGDHYEQYF
CDR3nt: TGCAGCGTCCCTAAGGGGGACCACTACGAGCAGTACTTC

abundance: .
v_gene: TRBV5-4
j_gene: TRBJ2-1
d_gene: .
CDR3aa: CASSLEGRGSGNEQFF
CDR3nt: TGTGCCAGCAGCTTGGAAGGGAGAGGATCTGGGAATGAGCAGTTCTTC

abundance: many
v_gene: TRBV7-6
j_gene: TRBJ1-1
d_gene: TRBD1
CDR3aa: CASSLGGTGGFSEAFF
CDR3nt: TGTGCCAGCAGCTTAGGAGGTACAGGGGGTTTTTCTGAAGCTTTCTTT

abundance: many
v_gene: TRBV19
j_gene: TRBJ1-5
d_gene: .
CDR3aa: CASSMYGIAQPQHF
CDR3nt: TGTGCCAGTAGTATGTACGGCATTGCTCAGCCCCAGCATTTT

abundance: few
v_gene: TRBV29-1
j_gene: TRBJ1-1
d_gene: .
CDR3aa: CSVEGWRVNTEAFF
CDR3nt: TGCAGCGTTGAGGGATGGAGAGTGAACACTGAAGCTTTCTTT

abundance: few
v_gene: TRBV7-2
j_gene: TRBJ2-5
d_gene: .
CDR3aa: CASSLGSQETQYF
CDR3nt: TGTGCCAGCAGCTTAGGGTCTCAAGAGACCCAGTACTTC

abundance: few
v_gene: TRBV24-1
j_gene: TRBJ1-1
d_gene: .
CDR3aa: CATSETREDTEAFF
CDR3nt: TGTGCCACCAGTGAAACCAGGGAGGACACTGAAGCTTTCTTT

abundance: .
v_gene: TRBV30
j_gene: TRBJ2-5
d_gene: TRBD2
CDR3aa: CAGAPRGAQETQYF
CDR3nt: TGTGCCGGGGCCCCGCGGGGGGCGCAAGAGACCCAGTACTTC

abundance: few
v_gene: TRBV2
j_gene: TRBJ1-2
d_gene: .
CDR3aa: CASSDGYGYTF
CDR3nt: TGTGCCAGCAGTGATGGCTATGGCTACACCTTC

abundance: few
v_gene: TRBV5-6
j_gene: TRBJ2-3
d_gene: TRBD2
CDR3aa: CASSFLPTSGTSTDTQYF
CDR3nt: TGTGCCAGCAGCTTCCTTCCGACTAGCGGGACTAGCACAGATACGCAGTATTTT

abundance: many
v_gene: TRBV12-3/TRBV12-4
j_gene: TRBJ1-3
d_gene: TRBD1
CDR3aa: CASRSTGTADTIYF
CDR3nt: TGTGCCAGCAGATCAACCGGGACAGCGGACACCATATATTTT

abundance: many
v_gene: TRBV7-8
j_gene: TRBJ2-1
d_gene: TRBD2
CDR3aa: CASSPKREWAYNEQFF
CDR3nt: TGTGCCAGCAGCCCCAAGCGGGAGTGGGCCTACAATGAGCAGTTCTTC